This T cell receptor beta chain was documented in a study of cytomegalovirus exposure and HLA in healthy donors. This CDR3 is 15 amino acids long. V trimming: 7 bases; J trimming: 9 bases; junction bases outside the gene matches: 13. The germline CDR1 and CDR2 sequences are MNHEY and SVGAGI. The study ran its PCR with 60 Vbeta and 13 Jbeta primers. Sequencing used immunoSEQ multiplex PCR; TCRdb keeps in-frame clones, though not all of them. The table has approximately 100,000 clones, 60% to 75% seen once. V gene TRBV6-5 combines with J gene TRBJ2-1; 9 nucleotides match TRBD2. The sequencing sample was made of PBMCs. The TCR was taken from a woman aged 40 to 49 in good health and CMV-seronegative. CDR3 DNA sequence: TGTGCCAGCACCAACAGACCGGGACTAGCCGGTGAGCAGTTCTTC. It encodes CASTNRPGLAGEQFF.